The text below deals with one T cell receptor (beta chain). What it binds is unknown. The repertoire was sequenced with immunoSEQ multiplex PCR; TCRdb's copy has only in-frame clones and lacks some. This repertoire shows tens of thousands of clones, roughly 93% found once; its top ten account for approximately 2.6%. This sample stems from a study of lymphopenia after photon versus proton radiotherapy. Germline CDR1 SGHTS, CDR2 YDEGEE. Trimming removed 4 bases from V and 0 bases from J, with 11 bases in between. The CDR3 consists of 15 residues. Overall study findings and caveats: After the lymphocyte nadir, photon-treated repertoires showed oligoclonal expansion, especially of CD8+ Temra cells. Larger post-nadir TCR diversity loss correlated inversely with survival in deceased patients. Relative stability marked proton patients; photon patients lost diversity and naive cells. Authors raise, but do not show, better survival with proton therapy.

The sequence came from a woman aged 70 to 79 with pancreatic cancer. The chain joins TRBV5-8 to TRBJ1-3; the D gene is possibly TRBD1 (6 bases). The sample was peripheral blood, taken from a patient treated with photon-based radiotherapy. The CDR3 bases are TGTGCCAGCAGCATTGGACAGAACTCTGGAAACACCATATATTTT. Translated: CASSIGQNSGNTIYF.